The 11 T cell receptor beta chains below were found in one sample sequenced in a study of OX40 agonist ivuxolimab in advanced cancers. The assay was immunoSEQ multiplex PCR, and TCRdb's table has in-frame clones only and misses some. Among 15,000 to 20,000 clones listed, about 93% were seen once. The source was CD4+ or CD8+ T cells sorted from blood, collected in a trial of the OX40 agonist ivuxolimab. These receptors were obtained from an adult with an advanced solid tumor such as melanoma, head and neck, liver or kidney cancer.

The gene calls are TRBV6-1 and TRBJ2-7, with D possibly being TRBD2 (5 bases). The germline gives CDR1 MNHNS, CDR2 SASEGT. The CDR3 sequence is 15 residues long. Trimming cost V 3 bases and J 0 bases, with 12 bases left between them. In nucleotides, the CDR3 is TGTGCCAGCAGTGACCCCTTTGGGAGCTCCTACGAGCAGTACTTC. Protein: CASSDPFGSSYEQYF.

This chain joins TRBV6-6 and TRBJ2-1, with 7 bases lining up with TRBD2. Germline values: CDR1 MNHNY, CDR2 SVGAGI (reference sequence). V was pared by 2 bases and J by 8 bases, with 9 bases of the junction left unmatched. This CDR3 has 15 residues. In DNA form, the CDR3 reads TGTGCCAGCAGTTACGGGCTAGCGGATTCCCATGAGCAGTTCTTC. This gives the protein CASSYGLADSHEQFF.

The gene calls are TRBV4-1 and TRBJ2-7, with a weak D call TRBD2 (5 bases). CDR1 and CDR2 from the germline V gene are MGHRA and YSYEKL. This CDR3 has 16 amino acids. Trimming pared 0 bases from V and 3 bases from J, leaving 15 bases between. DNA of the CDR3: TGCGCCAGCAGCCAAGATCGGCAGCGGATTTTCTACGAGCAGTACTTC. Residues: CASSQDRQRIFYEQYF.

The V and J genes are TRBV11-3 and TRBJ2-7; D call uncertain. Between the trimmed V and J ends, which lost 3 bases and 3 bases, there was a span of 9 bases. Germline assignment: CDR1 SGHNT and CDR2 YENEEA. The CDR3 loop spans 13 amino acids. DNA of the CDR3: TGTGCCAGCAGCTTCCAGGCAAACTACGAGCAGTACTTC. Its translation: CASSFQANYEQYF. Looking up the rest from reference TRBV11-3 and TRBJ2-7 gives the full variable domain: EAGVVQSPRYKIIEKKQPVAFWCNPISGHNTLYWYLQNLGQGPELLIRYENEEAVDDSQLPKDRFSAERLKGVDSTLKIQPAELGDSAVYLCASSFQANYEQYFGPGTRLTVT.

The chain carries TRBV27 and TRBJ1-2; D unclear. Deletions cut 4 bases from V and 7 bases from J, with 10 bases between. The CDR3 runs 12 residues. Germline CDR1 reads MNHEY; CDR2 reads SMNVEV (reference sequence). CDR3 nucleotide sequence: TGTGCCAGCAGTTCGGTGGTAGGTGGCTACACCTTC. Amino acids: CASSSVVGGYTF.

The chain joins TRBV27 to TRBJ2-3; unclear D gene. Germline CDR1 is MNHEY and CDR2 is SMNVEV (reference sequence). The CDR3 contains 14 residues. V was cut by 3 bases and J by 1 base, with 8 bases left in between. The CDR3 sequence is CASSFSSGTDTQYF. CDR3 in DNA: TGTGCCAGCAGTTTTTCGTCGGGCACAGATACGCAGTATTTT.

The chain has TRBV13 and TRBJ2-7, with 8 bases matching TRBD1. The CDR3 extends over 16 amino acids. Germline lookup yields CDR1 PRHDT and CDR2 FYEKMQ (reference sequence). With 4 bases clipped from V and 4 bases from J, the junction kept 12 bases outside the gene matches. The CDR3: CASSYLFETGEYEQYF. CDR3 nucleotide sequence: TGTGCCAGCAGCTACCTCTTCGAGACAGGGGAATACGAGCAGTACTTC.

CDR3 DNA sequence: TGTGCCAGCAGCTTAGATGCGGTTAATGAGCAGTTCTTC. Translation gives CASSLDAVNEQFF. The chain recombines TRBV7-9 with TRBJ2-1; D unclear. The CDR3 is 13 amino acids. Deletions cut 1 base from V and 7 bases from J, with 8 bases between. Germline lookup yields CDR1 SEHNR and CDR2 FQNEAQ (reference sequence). Supplemented by reference TRBV7-9 and TRBJ2-1, the full variable domain reads DTGVSQNPRHKITKRGQNVTFRCDPISEHNRLYWYRQTLGQGPEFLTYFQNEAQLEKSRLLSDRFSAERPKGSFSTLEIQRTEQGDSAMYLCASSLDAVNEQFFGPGTRLTVL.

The CDR3 is CASSLAWIGRNEQFF. CDR3 bases: TGTGCCAGCAGCTTGGCCTGGATAGGGAGAAATGAGCAGTTCTTC. This chain links TRBV5-4 with TRBJ2-1; possible D gene TRBD2, 5 bases. The germline V gene encodes CDR1 SGHNT and CDR2 YYREEE (reference sequence). V lost 0 bases and J lost 7, with 14 bases in between. The CDR3 covers 15 residues.

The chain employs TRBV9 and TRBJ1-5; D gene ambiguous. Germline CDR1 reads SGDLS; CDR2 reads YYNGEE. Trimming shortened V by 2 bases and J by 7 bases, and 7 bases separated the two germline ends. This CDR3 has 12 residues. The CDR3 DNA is TGTGCCAGCAGCGTCGAGGGCCAGCCCCAGCATTTT. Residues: CASSVEGQPQHF.

The CDR3 reads CASSVGTGQYYGYTF. The CDR3 DNA reads TGTGCCAGCAGCGTCGGGACAGGGCAGTACTATGGCTACACCTTC. This chain links TRBV9 with TRBJ1-2, with TRBD1 matching 9 bases. The V segment lost 2 bases and the J segment 3 bases; nucleotides outside the gene matches: 5. This CDR3 has 15 amino acids. Germline V gene sequence: CDR1 SGDLS, CDR2 YYNGEE.